This T cell receptor (beta chain) was sequenced for a study of cytomegalovirus exposure and HLA in healthy donors. This CDR3 region has 16 residues. The J segment lost 6 bases and the V segment lost 1 base, leaving 9 bases of the junction unmatched. Germline assignment: CDR1 LNHDA and CDR2 SQIVND (reference sequence). The PCR made use of 60 Vbeta and 13 Jbeta primers. The table came from immunoSEQ multiplex PCR; TCRdb's copy has only in-frame clones and leaves some out. The sample holds 150,000 to 200,000 clones; over 65% are singletons and the top ten take under 5.5%. On this clone: Its specificity is not known.

Study findings and constraints: It is likely that the observed cluster of highly shared sequence variants was a sequencing artifact. Researchers left out some V segments, among them TRBV6-2 and TRBV6-3, as indistinguishable. An analysis done earlier found most TCR beta V segments productive about 87% or about 30% of the time.

The chain is built from TRBV19 and TRBJ2-1; 7 bases agree with TRBD1. Sequenced: PBMCs. This clonotype was sampled from a man aged 18 to 29 in good health and CMV-seropositive. CDR3 loop: CASSIAAGGRVNEQFF. For the CDR3, the DNA is TGTGCCAGTAGTATAGCGGCAGGGGGACGGGTCAATGAGCAGTTCTTC.